Sequencing of this T cell receptor (beta chain) was carried out in a study of fetal regulatory T cell absence and autoimmunity. Study at large: Exocrine pancreas autoimmunity occurred in IPEX patients lacking clinical diabetes. Study findings and constraints: Compared with cord blood, pancreas showed oligoclonal TCR enrichment, some clones over 90-fold.

With regard to this clone: The antigen is not known.

The table came from immunoSEQ multiplex PCR; TCRdb's copy has only in-frame clones and leaves some out. The table records about 95,000 clones, roughly 78% of them present only once. CDR1 is MNHEY and CDR2 is SMNVEV in the germline V gene (reference sequence). The CDR3 covers 15 residues. V was pared by 0 bases and J by 2 bases, with 8 bases between. The sample consisted of pancreas tissue. The chain carries TRBV27 and TRBJ2-1; D is unresolved. This TCR was sampled from a male donor with IPEX syndrome. The CDR3 nucleotides are TGTGCCAGCAGTTTATCCCAGCTAGCCTACAATGAGCAGTTCTTC. Protein product: CASSLSQLAYNEQFF.